Below, 25 T cell receptor beta chains from the same sample are listed, as sequenced in a study of T cell repertoires in cytomegalovirus infection. TCRdb analysed the reads with MiXCR anew, one entry per CDR3 protein. In the table there are under 850,000 distinct CDR3 sequences, less than 40% of which are singletons. The sample comprised PBMCs. The receptors shown here come from a human donor in good health (CMV status not recorded). Some clones in this sample may be carry-over from other donors' samples.

V is TRBV30 and J is TRBJ1-6, with D maybe TRBD1 (5 bases). CDR1 is GTSNPN and CDR2 is SVGIG in the germline V gene (reference sequence). Trimming removed 4 bases at V and 4 bases at J, with 8 bases between. The CDR3 consists of 13 residues. CDR3 in DNA: TGTGCCTGGAACCAGGGTTATAATTCACCCCTCCACTTT. Its protein product is CAWNQGYNSPLHF.

This clonotype was observed a few times. The genes are TRBV19 and TRBJ2-1; possible D gene TRBD1, 6 bases. This CDR3 comprises 14 residues. The V gene lost 9 bases and the J gene lost 4 bases, with 16 bases spanning the gap. CDR1 and CDR2 from the germline V gene are LNHDA and SQIVND (reference sequence). The CDR3 coding sequence is TGTGCCAGCACGGGACAAGCCCCGTACAATGAGCAGTTCTTC. This encodes CASTGQAPYNEQFF.

The sample holds many counts of this clonotype. The gene calls are TRBV7-8 and TRBJ2-1; TRBD2 agrees at 14 bases. Germline V gives CDR1 SGHVS, CDR2 FQNEAQ. V shed 10 bases and J 1 base; nucleotides not matched to a gene: 12. The length of the CDR3 is 18 residues. DNA for the CDR3: TGTGCCACCCACAGAGGACTAGCGGGAGGCCGATCCTACAATGAGCAGTTCTTC. It specifies CATHRGLAGGRSYNEQFF.

This clonotype occurred a few times. The chain recombines TRBV3-1 with TRBJ1-2, with 7 positions matching TRBD1. V was pared by 4 bases and J by 6 bases, with 11 bases of the junction left unmatched. This CDR3 region has 15 residues. Germline V gives CDR1 LGHDT, CDR2 YNNKEL (reference sequence). The CDR3, as DNA: TGTGCCAGCAGCCCGGACAGGCTGAAGGGGAATGGCTACACCTTC. This codes for CASSPDRLKGNGYTF.

The chain joins TRBV12-3 or TRBV12-4 to TRBJ1-1; D may be TRBD1 (5 bases). V was shortened by 6 bases and J by 1 base, with 15 bases between the two germline ends. CDR3 length: 15 residues. The CDR3 DNA reads as TGTGCCAGCAGCTTATATGGACACTCGAACACTGAAGCTTTCTTT. As protein: CASSLYGHSNTEAFF.

This clonotype was observed many times. V is TRBV7-2 and J is TRBJ2-1, with D perhaps TRBD2 (6 bases). The germline gives CDR1 SGHTA, CDR2 FQGNSA. V lost 3 bases and J lost 6, with 15 bases in between. The CDR3 runs to 15 residues. Written as DNA, the CDR3 is TGTGCCAGCAGCTTGGGTACTAGCTCTCTCAATGAGCAGTTCTTC. It translates to CASSLGTSSLNEQFF.

The chain employs TRBV28 and TRBJ1-5, with 9 nucleotides matching TRBD1. Germline V gives CDR1 MDHEN, CDR2 SYDVKM. This CDR3 has 17 residues. Trimming cost V 6 bases and J 5 bases; bases outside gene matches: 14. The CDR3 here is CASRSGTGLVRYQPQHF. The CDR3 DNA is TGTGCCAGCAGGTCCGGGACAGGGTTAGTTCGCTATCAGCCCCAGCATTTT.

This clonotype was observed a handful of times. The chain is built from TRBV12-3 or TRBV12-4 and TRBJ2-3; TRBD1 agrees at 9 bases. There are 15 residues in the CDR3. The ends lost 3 bases at V and 4 bases at J; junction bases unmatched: 5. CDR3 amino acids: CASSFDRGIADTQYF. CDR3 coding DNA: TGTGCCAGCAGTTTCGACAGGGGGATTGCAGATACGCAGTATTTT.

The chain combines TRBV28 with TRBJ1-5; 9 bases map to TRBD1. CDR1 is MDHEN and CDR2 is SYDVKM in the germline V gene. The length of the CDR3 is 17 residues. V shed 5 bases and J 3 bases; nucleotides not matched to a gene: 11. The CDR3: CASSQSPGQGHNQPQHF. The CDR3 DNA sequence: TGTGCCAGCAGTCAGAGCCCGGGACAGGGTCACAATCAGCCCCAGCATTTT.

This clonotype has ten or more counts. The V and J genes are TRBV7-2 and TRBJ2-3; a weak D match, TRBD2 (6 bases). V was trimmed by 0 bases and J by 4 bases, leaving 11 bases between them. The CDR3 runs to 15 residues. Germline V gene data show CDR1 as SGHTA and CDR2 as FQGNSA. The CDR3 DNA is TGTGCCAGCAGCTTAGCCCTTTTAGCGGCAGATACGCAGTATTTT. The encoded protein is CASSLALLAADTQYF.

This clonotype has more than one count but fewer than ten. The CDR3 protein is CASRQAYNEQFF. The CDR3 DNA is TGTGCCAGCAGACAGGCATACAATGAGCAGTTCTTC. This chain connects TRBV28 to TRBJ2-1, with D tentatively TRBD1 (5 bases). V was cut by 6 bases and J by 4 bases, with 7 bases left in between. The germline V gene has CDR1 MDHEN and CDR2 SYDVKM. This CDR3 is 12 amino acids long.

The chain is built from TRBV6-6 and TRBJ1-2, with a possible D match to TRBD1 (5 bases). CDR3 length: 12 residues. V dropped 11 bases and J dropped 3 bases, with 13 bases sitting between them. Germline assignment: CDR1 MNHNY and CDR2 SVGAGI (reference sequence). DNA for the CDR3: TGTGCCCGCGGGGGGGGAGACTATGGCTACACCTTC. It translates to CARGGGDYGYTF.

Details on this clonotype: Since a much larger clone is just one base distant, this may be a read error. This chain connects TRBV7-8 to TRBJ2-2; D might be TRBD2 (5 bases). This CDR3 contains 17 residues. In germline, CDR1 is SGHVS, CDR2 FQNEAQ. The CDR3 sequence: CASRLAPASLSTGELFF. CDR3 bases: TGTGCCAGCCGCTTAGCGCCAGCCTCCCTGAGTACCGGGGAGCTGTTTTTT.

This clonotype was recorded once. The chain links TRBV11-2 to TRBJ1-3; TRBD1 aligns across 9 bases. The CDR3 contains 15 residues. The V and J ends lost 6 bases and 2 bases, in that order; junction bases with no gene match: 5. The germline CDR1 and CDR2 sequences are SGHAT and FQNNGV. The CDR3: CASRPTGGTGNTIYF. DNA of the CDR3: TGTGCCAGCAGACCGACAGGGGGAACTGGAAACACCATATATTTT.

The V and J genes are TRBV4-1 and TRBJ1-2, with a weak D call TRBD1 (6 bases). Trimming stripped 3 bases from V and 4 bases from J, with 12 bases between. This CDR3 has 14 residues. The germline V gene encodes CDR1 MGHRA and CDR2 YSYEKL. CDR3 nucleotides: TGCGCCAGCAGCCACTTACAGGGTAGCTATGGCTACACCTTC. Its translation: CASSHLQGSYGYTF.

The chain recombines TRBV27 with TRBJ1-1; D possibly corresponds to TRBD1 (5 bases). Germline V gene sequence: CDR1 MNHEY, CDR2 SMNVEV (reference sequence). V gave up 4 bases and J gave up 0 bases, with 24 bases separating them. The CDR3 runs to 19 residues. CDR3 sequence (DNA): TGTGCCAGCAGTTCCTTAACTAAAAGTTCACAGGACATGAACACTGAAGCTTTCTTT. It yields the protein CASSSLTKSSQDMNTEAFF.

This rearrangement joins TRBV29-1 to TRBJ1-2; no reliable D call. Germline V gene sequence: CDR1 SQVTM, CDR2 ANQGSEA. This CDR3 has 11 residues. V was clipped by 3 bases and J by 4 bases, with 6 bases between them. The CDR3, as DNA: TGCAGCGTTGAGGACGGCTATGGCTACACCTTC. This sequence encodes CSVEDGYGYTF.

This clonotype was detected ten times or more. The chain combines TRBV7-2 with TRBJ2-7, with D uncertain. V lost 3 bases, J lost 3 bases, and 12 bases lay in between. This CDR3 contains 14 residues. The germline V gene has CDR1 SGHTA and CDR2 FQGNSA. The CDR3 sequence is CASSFSEFNYEQYF. In nucleotides, the CDR3 is TGTGCCAGCAGCTTCTCGGAATTCAACTACGAGCAGTACTTC.

The rearrangement links TRBV2 to TRBJ2-3; D call uncertain. This CDR3 contains 15 residues. Trimming took off 2 bases at V and 4 bases at J, with 13 bases between the two ends. Germline V lookup: CDR1 SNHLY, CDR2 FYNNEI. This CDR3 reads CASSELMSIADTQYF. Written as DNA, the CDR3 is TGTGCCAGCAGTGAATTAATGTCTATCGCAGATACGCAGTATTTT.

This clonotype occurred a few times. The V and J genes are TRBV7-2 and TRBJ2-1; D tentatively reads TRBD1 or TRBD2 (5 bases each). Trimming took 4 bases from V and 5 from J, leaving 12 bases between them. Germline V gives CDR1 SGHTA, CDR2 FQGNSA. The CDR3 loop spans 14 amino acids. CDR3 DNA sequence: TGTGCCAGCAGCTCCCCGGGGCGGAACAATGAGCAGTTCTTC. Amino acid sequence: CASSSPGRNNEQFF.

The chain combines TRBV11-1 with TRBJ2-7, with 8 bases lining up with TRBD1. Germline V CDR1 and CDR2: SGHAT, FQDESV (reference sequence). The CDR3 contains 15 residues. With 2 bases clipped from V and 3 bases from J, the junction kept 6 bases outside the gene matches. The DNA for the CDR3 is TGTGCCAGCAGCTTACAGGCAGGGGGCTTCTACGAGCAGTACTTC. Translation: CASSLQAGGFYEQYF. The full variable domain, with the rest looked up from reference TRBV11-1 and TRBJ2-7, is EAEVAQSPRYKITEKSQAVAFWCDPISGHATLYWYRQILGQGPELLVQFQDESVVDDSQLPKDRFSAERLKGVDSTLKIQPAELGDSAMYLCASSLQAGGFYEQYFGPGTRLTVT.

The chain combines TRBV6-1 with TRBJ2-2; 12 bases agree with TRBD2. The J segment lost 6 bases and the V segment lost 6 bases, leaving 2 bases of the junction unmatched. Germline V CDR1 and CDR2: MNHNS, SASEGT. This CDR3 has 14 residues. The CDR3 region has the DNA TGTGCCAGCAGACGGACTAGCGGGGCCGGGGAGCTGTTTTTT. This translates into CASRRTSGAGELFF.

This sequence joins TRBV28 and TRBJ2-7; 11 bases agree with TRBD2. CDR1 is MDHEN and CDR2 is SYDVKM in the germline V gene. CDR3 length: 15 amino acids. The ends lost 3 bases at V and 1 base at J; junction bases unmatched: 2. CDR3 sequence reads: CASSFSGRGSYEQYF. CDR3 in DNA: TGTGCCAGCAGTTTTAGCGGGAGGGGGTCCTACGAGCAGTACTTC. Based on the CDR3 plus reference TRBV28 and TRBJ2-7, the full variable domain is DVKVTQSSRYLVKRTGEKVFLECVQDMDHENMFWYRQDPGLGLRLIYFSYDVKMKEKGDIPEGYSVSREKKERFSLILESASTNQTSMYLCASSFSGRGSYEQYFGPGTRLTVT.

The table lists this clonotype with many counts. The genes are TRBV7-8 and TRBJ1-5, with D uncertain. Trimming shortened V by 4 bases and J by 2 bases, and 12 bases separated the two germline ends. Germline values: CDR1 SGHVS, CDR2 FQNEAQ. This CDR3 comprises 15 residues. The CDR3 spells CASSYRGIGNQPQHF. In DNA, the CDR3 is TGTGCCAGCAGCTACCGCGGGATCGGCAATCAGCCCCAGCATTTT.

This clonotype was counted only a few times. The rearrangement links TRBV12-3 or TRBV12-4 to TRBJ2-5; D uncertain. The length of the CDR3 is 14 residues. Trimming took 2 bases from V and 6 from J, leaving 13 bases between them. As DNA, the CDR3 is TGTGCCAGCAGTTTAATGGTTCAGCATCAGACCCAGTACTTC. Translated: CASSLMVQHQTQYF.